One and the same sample provided the 26 T cell receptor beta chains below, sequenced in a study of blood T cell repertoires in COVID-19. TCRdb's copy holds only in-frame clones and misses some; the assay was immunoSEQ multiplex PCR. Here the sample spans some 350,000 clones, about 89% being singletons. Sequences were obtained from peripheral blood. The receptors originated from a woman aged 30 to 39 with COVID-19, enrolled during active disease.

The V call is TRBV7-9, the J call TRBJ2-5, with 8 bases lining up with TRBD1. CDR1 is SEHNR and CDR2 is FQNEAQ in the germline V gene (reference sequence). There are 15 residues in the CDR3. V was clipped by 3 bases and J by 2 bases; unmatched bases: 5. CDR3: CASSLGTGGQETQYF. As DNA, the CDR3 is TGTGCCAGCAGCTTGGGGACAGGAGGACAAGAGACCCAGTACTTC.

The V gene is TRBV7-2, the J gene TRBJ2-7, with 7 positions matching TRBD2. Germline loops: CDR1 SGHTA, CDR2 FQGNSA. The CDR3 sequence is 16 residues long. With 1 base clipped from V and 2 bases from J, the junction kept 8 bases outside the gene matches. CDR3 residues: CASSLVGTGGTYEQYF. CDR3 nucleotide sequence: TGTGCCAGCAGCTTAGTGGGGACGGGGGGAACCTACGAGCAGTACTTC.

As to this clone: The junction departs from germline at one end; a sequencing error may be responsible. The chain recombines TRBV5-4 with TRBJ2-7; 7 nucleotides align to TRBD2. The germline V gene encodes CDR1 SGHNT and CDR2 YYREEE (reference sequence). This CDR3 is 14 amino acids long. CDR3: CASSFAGTIRPQIF. CDR3 DNA sequence: TGTGCCAGCAGCTTTGCCGGGACTATCCGGCCCCAAATCTTC. Using reference TRBV5-4 and TRBJ2-7 for the parts outside the CDR3, the full variable domain is ETGVTQSPTHLIKTRGQQVTLRCSSQSGHNTVSWYQQALGQGPQFIFQYYREEENGRGNFPPRFSGLQFPNYSSELNVNALELDDSALYLCASSFAGTIRPQIFGPGTRLTVT.

This clone showed up just a few times. The chain links TRBV7-8 to TRBJ2-3; 9 bases match TRBD2. Unmatched junction bases numbered 7, after V lost 3 bases and J lost 6 bases. This CDR3 spans 15 amino acids. Germline assignment: CDR1 SGHVS and CDR2 FQNEAQ. CDR3 DNA sequence: TGTGCCAGCAGCTTCCTAGCGGGAACGTCGGATACGCAGTATTTT. Translation gives CASSFLAGTSDTQYF.

This sequence joins TRBV7-6 and TRBJ2-7; D is ambiguous. The germline V gene has CDR1 SGHVS and CDR2 FNYEAQ. The CDR3 extends over 13 amino acids. Deletions cut 2 bases from V and 7 bases from J, with 12 bases between. For the CDR3, the DNA is TGTGCCAGCAGCTTAACCCAGGCGAGTGAGCAGTACTTC. As protein: CASSLTQASEQYF.

The chain couples TRBV12-5 to TRBJ1-5; D is unresolved. V was shortened by 6 bases and J by 11 bases, with 8 bases between the two germline ends. The CDR3 is 10 amino acids. CDR1 and CDR2 from the germline V gene are LGHNT and FRNRAP. The CDR3 loop is CASGKGAQHF. DNA of the CDR3: TGTGCTAGTGGGAAGGGAGCCCAGCATTTT.

The chain uses TRBV27 and TRBJ2-1, with 9 bases that match TRBD2. The germline gives CDR1 MNHEY, CDR2 SMNVEV (reference sequence). The J segment lost 2 bases and the V segment lost 3 bases, leaving 2 bases of the junction unmatched. The CDR3 has 15 amino acids. CDR3 DNA sequence: TGTGCCAGCAGTTTGTTAGCGGGAGCCTACAATGAGCAGTTCTTC. Amino acids: CASSLLAGAYNEQFF.

The chain joins TRBV27 to TRBJ1-1; 7 bases match TRBD1. This CDR3 is built from 13 residues. With V trimmed by 7 bases and J by 7 bases, 9 bases remained unmatched. Germline V CDR1 and CDR2: MNHEY, SMNVEV (reference sequence). The CDR3 loop reads CASTTGVEIEAFF. The CDR3 nucleotides are TGTGCCAGCACTACAGGGGTGGAGATTGAAGCTTTCTTT.

The rearrangement uses TRBV6-5 and TRBJ1-6; D not resolved. Germline V lookup: CDR1 MNHEY, CDR2 SVGAGI. Deletions cut 8 bases from V and 7 bases from J, with 12 bases between. This CDR3 contains 13 residues. The CDR3 protein is CASARTGNSPLHF. The CDR3 bases are TGTGCCAGCGCCCGGACGGGAAATTCACCCCTCCACTTT.

The J gene is TRBJ2-7, the V gene TRBV7-9; 8 nucleotides agree with TRBD1. Losses at the gene ends were 2 bases for V and 5 bases for J; bases not matched to a gene: 11. CDR3 length: 16 amino acids. From germline, CDR1 is SEHNR and CDR2 FQNEAQ (reference sequence). CDR3 sequence: CASSLTGQGISDEQYV. The CDR3 DNA is TGTGCCAGCAGCTTAACAGGACAGGGTATATCGGACGAGCAGTACGTC.

This clone was seen more than once but under ten times. In DNA form, the CDR3 reads TGTGCCAGCAGCCGGGACAGGAGACCACAACTCTACGAGCAGTACGTC. It translates to CASSRDRRPQLYEQYV. This rearrangement joins TRBV21-1 to TRBJ2-7; TRBD1 is taken as the D call from the table, unchecked against the DNA. TRBV21-1 is recorded as a pseudogene. This CDR3 comprises 16 residues.

The genes are TRBV10-3 and TRBJ2-1; 8 bases line up with TRBD2. After removal of 11 bases from V and 10 bases from J, the junction contained 7 bases not matched to a gene. This CDR3 is 11 amino acids long. Per germline, CDR1 ENHRY and CDR2 SYGVKD. The chain's CDR3 is CAAGGGLEQFF. As DNA, the CDR3 is TGTGCCGCCGGGGGGGGGCTGGAGCAGTTCTTC.

V is TRBV7-6 and J is TRBJ1-5; D may be TRBD1 (6 bases). V dropped 5 bases and J dropped 2 bases, with 10 bases sitting between them. The CDR3 has 14 amino acids. Germline CDR1 is SGHVS and CDR2 is FNYEAQ. CDR3 residues: CASSLEGGNQPQHF. CDR3 in DNA: TGTGCCAGCAGCCTCGAGGGGGGCAATCAGCCCCAGCATTTT.

The chain uses TRBV6-1 and TRBJ2-5, with a possible D match to TRBD1 (5 bases). The germline V gene has CDR1 MNHNS and CDR2 SASEGT. The V and J ends lost 0 bases and 5 bases respectively, with 10 bases between them. This CDR3 spans 14 amino acids. The CDR3 protein is CASSEAGQWETQYF. The CDR3 nucleotides read TGTGCCAGCAGTGAAGCTGGACAATGGGAGACCCAGTACTTC.

The genes are TRBV2 and TRBJ2-4; D call uncertain. This CDR3 spans 10 amino acids. The germline V gene encodes CDR1 SNHLY and CDR2 FYNNEI. Trimming took off 5 bases at V and 7 bases at J, with 3 bases between the two ends. The CDR3, as DNA: TGTGCCAGCAGTCAGAACATTCAGTACTTC. The encoded protein is CASSQNIQYF.

The chain is built from TRBV2 and TRBJ1-1; a possible D gene is TRBD1 (5 bases). The V end lost 6 bases, the J end lost 3 bases, and 11 bases lay between the germline ends. The V gene's germline CDR1 is SNHLY and CDR2 FYNNEI. This CDR3 contains 13 residues. CDR3 residues: CASSQGSDTEAFF. CDR3 DNA: TGTGCCAGCAGCCAGGGATCGGACACTGAAGCTTTCTTT.

The J gene is TRBJ2-3, the V gene TRBV29-1; D is possibly TRBD1 (5 bases). Trimming took 3 bases from V and 4 from J, leaving 11 bases between them. The CDR3 consists of 13 residues. Germline CDR1 and CDR2: SQVTM and ANQGSEA. CDR3 loop: CSVDRGRADTQYF. In DNA form, the CDR3 reads TGCAGCGTTGATAGGGGTCGAGCAGATACGCAGTATTTT.

The chain is built from TRBV6-5 and TRBJ1-4, with 8 bases matching TRBD1. CDR1 is MNHEY, CDR2 SVGAGI, per germline. The length of the CDR3 is 13 residues. The V segment lost 7 bases and the J segment 7 bases; nucleotides outside the gene matches: 5. This chain's CDR3 is CASTRTGTEKLFF. The CDR3 DNA reads TGTGCCAGCACCCGGACAGGGACTGAAAAACTGTTTTTT.

The rearrangement links TRBV10-3 to TRBJ1-2; D uncertain. The V gene's germline CDR1 is ENHRY and CDR2 SYGVKD. CDR3 size: 13 residues. V lost 2 bases to trimming and J lost 7 bases, with 11 bases between them. The CDR3 DNA follows: TGTGCCATCAGTGAGGCCCGGGGTGGTGGCTACACCTTC. Translation gives CAISEARGGGYTF.

Only a few counts were recorded for this clone. The chain has TRBV4-1 and TRBJ1-1, with TRBD1 matching 7 bases. CDR3 size: 16 residues. V dropped 3 bases and J dropped 11; count of bases not matched to a gene: 18. Germline CDR1 MGHRA, CDR2 YSYEKL. CDR3 amino acids: CASSHHLHDRAQGAFF. CDR3 DNA sequence: TGCGCCAGCAGCCACCACCTACACGACAGGGCCCAAGGGGCTTTCTTT.

To note about this clone: At one boundary the junction diverges from the germline segment, which might be a read error. The chain employs TRBV2 and TRBJ1-2; D perhaps matches TRBD1 (5 bases). From germline, CDR1 is SNHLY and CDR2 FYNNEI. The CDR3 spans 16 residues. CDR3 loop: CASNENVQGGDYGYTF. CDR3 coding DNA: TGTGCCAGCAATGAAAATGTGCAGGGCGGGGACTATGGCTACACCTTC.

V gene TRBV2 combines with J gene TRBJ1-2; 10 nucleotides align to TRBD1. Unmatched junction bases numbered 4, after V lost 4 bases and J lost 5 bases. The germline V gene encodes CDR1 SNHLY and CDR2 FYNNEI. The CDR3 is 14 residues long. CDR3 sequence: CASSARDRGYGYTF. CDR3 in DNA: TGTGCCAGCAGTGCTAGGGACAGGGGATATGGCTACACCTTC.

The chain has TRBV6-2 or TRBV6-3 and TRBJ1-6, with D possibly being TRBD1 (6 bases). The CDR3 extends over 15 amino acids. In germline, CDR1 is MNHEY, CDR2 SVGEGT. Trimming took 5 bases from V and 10 from J, leaving 18 bases between them. The CDR3 DNA reads TGTGCCAGCAGTCGTCCACAGGGAAGGGGATCACCCCTCCACTTT. Translating gives CASSRPQGRGSPLHF.

The chain links TRBV6-1 to TRBJ1-6, with D unresolved. Trimming pared 3 bases from V and 6 bases from J, leaving 6 bases between. The CDR3 sequence is 13 residues long. Germline assignment: CDR1 MNHNS and CDR2 SASEGT. In DNA form, the CDR3 reads TGTGCCAGCAGTGACGGGGTTAATTCACCCCTCCACTTT. Translation gives CASSDGVNSPLHF.

In the case of this clone: Other DNA variants within this sample encode the same CDR3. V is TRBV19 and J is TRBJ1-1; D ambiguous. The CDR3 runs to 13 residues. V was shortened by 3 bases and J by 2 bases, with 7 bases between the two germline ends. Germline CDR1 reads LNHDA; CDR2 reads SQIVND (reference sequence). DNA for the CDR3: TGTGCCAGTAGTATCCAGGAAAACACTGAAGCTTTCTTT. Amino acid sequence: CASSIQENTEAFF.

This sequence joins TRBV24-1 and TRBJ2-1, with 7 bases that match TRBD2. V lost 5 bases, J lost 5 bases, and 5 bases stayed unmatched. Germline assignment: CDR1 KGHDR and CDR2 SFDVKD. The CDR3 is 14 residues long. The CDR3, as DNA: TGTGCCACCAGTGCCGCGGGGGAAAACAATGAGCAGTTCTTC. The encoded protein is CATSAAGENNEQFF.